This T cell receptor beta chain appears in the sequencing data of a study of identical twins. Whole-study findings and limits: Models predicted too little out-of-frame TCR alpha sharing in monozygotic twins. The abundant beta clonotypes from cord blood had fewer insertions, and memory repertoires had none of this.

TCRdb reprocessed the 5' RACE reads with MiXCR, giving one entry per CDR3 protein. This sample yields about 240,000 distinct CDR3 sequences, of which approximately 12% are seen a single time; 4% to 5% belongs to the top ten. This clonotype was detected a few times. No antigen is known for it. No donor was unhealthy or non-Caucasian. CDR3 length: 15 amino acids. Germline V CDR1 and CDR2: LGHDT, YNNKEL (reference sequence). V lost 2 bases to trimming and J lost 4 bases, with 13 bases between them. The same specimen was also included in a second study, on yellow fever vaccine responses in identical twins.

The chain joins TRBV3-1 to TRBJ2-3; tentative D call: TRBD1 (5 bases). Input material: memory (CD45RO+) T cells sorted from blood. This sequence originates from a woman between 18 and 30 years old in good health. CDR3: CASSQFLGAPDTQYF. The DNA of the CDR3 is TGTGCCAGCAGCCAATTCCTTGGGGCCCCAGATACGCAGTATTTT.